This entry lists 14 T cell receptor beta chains sequenced from one sample in a study of shared clonotypes between healthy human individuals. The repertoire was sequenced with immunoSEQ multiplex PCR; TCRdb's copy has only in-frame clones and lacks some. The data hold around 2.5 million clones, with approximately 93% observed a single time. Sequenced material: naive CD4+ T cells from PBMCs. Subset denoted: CD45RA+ positively selected. These receptors originate from a man between 18 and 35 years old in good health. Some clones in this sample may be carry-over from other donors' samples.

The chain employs TRBV28 and TRBJ1-3, with D uncertain. V lost 7 bases, J lost 8 bases, and 6 bases lay in between. The CDR3 contains 10 residues. Germline values: CDR1 MDHEN, CDR2 SYDVKM. The CDR3 reads CASTGDTIYF. As DNA, the CDR3 is TGTGCCAGCACAGGAGACACCATATATTTT.

The V gene is TRBV11-2, the J gene TRBJ1-5; D not certain. V lost 5 bases to trimming and J lost 0 bases, with 8 bases between them. The length of the CDR3 is 14 residues. The germline V gene has CDR1 SGHAT and CDR2 FQNNGV. The DNA of the CDR3 is TGTGCCAGCAGCCCTGTCAATAGCAATCAGCCCCAGCATTTT. Encoded protein: CASSPVNSNQPQHF.

The chain recombines TRBV6-5 with TRBJ1-3; unclear D gene. There are 16 residues in the CDR3. The germline V gene has CDR1 MNHEY and CDR2 SVGAGI. Trimming removed 4 bases at V and 0 bases at J, with 13 bases between. The CDR3, as DNA: TGTGCCAGCAGTTGGGTGCCGGTTAGCTCTGGAAACACCATATATTTT. Protein: CASSWVPVSSGNTIYF.

The rearrangement joins TRBV7-2 to TRBJ2-5; a weak D match, TRBD2 (5 bases). Looked up from germline, CDR1 is SGHTA and CDR2 is FQGNSA. The ends were cut back, 5 bases at V and 5 bases at J, with 15 bases in the middle. The CDR3 length is 14 residues. The CDR3, as DNA: TGTGCCAGCAGCCCCGCGCGGTCGGGGGAGACCCAGTACTTC. Translating gives CASSPARSGETQYF.

In regard to this clone: The sample contains more than one DNA sequence encoding this CDR3. This chain joins TRBV28 and TRBJ2-3; weak D call: TRBD2 (6 bases). V lost 3 bases and J lost 0, with 10 bases in between. CDR1 and CDR2 (germline): MDHEN, SYDVKM. This CDR3 contains 15 residues. CDR3: CASSFSGSSTDTQYF. The CDR3 DNA reads TGTGCCAGCAGTTTTTCCGGGAGTAGCACAGATACGCAGTATTTT.

This clone appeared many times. This rearrangement joins TRBV5-6 to TRBJ2-1, with 7 bases matching TRBD1. V lost 0 bases to trimming and J lost 8 bases; unmatched junction nucleotides: 8. Germline V gene data show CDR1 as SGHDT and CDR2 as YYEEEE. The CDR3 has 15 amino acids. The CDR3 nucleotides are TGTGCCAGCAGCTTGGTTGACAGGGTAACGGATGAGCAGTTCTTC. The encoded protein is CASSLVDRVTDEQFF.

The rearrangement links TRBV7-9 to TRBJ2-5; possibly TRBD2 for D (6 bases). CDR3 size: 14 residues. Per the germline V gene, CDR1 is SEHNR and CDR2 is FQNEAQ (reference sequence). Deletions cut 3 bases from V and 3 bases from J, with 11 bases between. This CDR3 reads CASSFSSDEETQYF. The CDR3 DNA sequence: TGTGCCAGCAGCTTCTCTAGCGACGAAGAGACCCAGTACTTC. The whole variable domain, filled in from reference TRBV7-9 and TRBJ2-5, reads DTGVSQNPRHKITKRGQNVTFRCDPISEHNRLYWYRQTLGQGPEFLTYFQNEAQLEKSRLLSDRFSAERPKGSFSTLEIQRTEQGDSAMYLCASSFSSDEETQYFGPGTRLLVL.

The rearrangement joins TRBV7-9 to TRBJ2-7; 11 bases map to TRBD2. Germline CDR1 and CDR2: SEHNR and FQNEAQ (reference sequence). CDR3 length equals 17 residues. V lost 4 bases and J lost 0; bases outside the gene matches: 8. In nucleotides, the CDR3 is TGTGCCAGCAGCTCGACTAGCGGGGCCACATACTCCTACGAGCAGTACTTC. This codes for CASSSTSGATYSYEQYF.

Turning to this clone: The sample has other DNA sequences that encode this CDR3 too. The CDR3 region is CSALKGTVRVTEAFF. CDR3 nucleotides: TGCAGCGCTCTAAAGGGGACAGTTAGGGTCACTGAAGCTTTCTTT. The chain links TRBV29-1 to TRBJ1-1, with TRBD1 matching 7 bases. Germline CDR1 SQVTM, CDR2 ANQGSEA. J was trimmed by 4 bases and V by 7 bases; bases with no gene match: 15. The CDR3 is 15 amino acids.

The rearrangement links TRBV6-6 to TRBJ1-6; D is unclear. The V gene's germline CDR1 is MNHNY and CDR2 SVGAGI (reference sequence). V lost 6 bases to trimming and J lost 5 bases, with 8 bases between them. This CDR3 is 13 amino acids long. CDR3 in amino acids: CASRAIDNSPLHF. DNA for the CDR3: TGTGCCAGCAGGGCTATCGATAATTCACCCCTCCACTTT.

A single count supports this clone. J is TRBJ2-5 and V is TRBV5-1; no clear D. V gave up 2 bases and J gave up 5 bases, with 10 bases separating them. Per the germline V gene, CDR1 is SGHRS and CDR2 is YFSETQ. This CDR3 contains 13 residues. This chain's CDR3 is CASSFSSTETQYF. The DNA of the CDR3 is TGCGCCAGCAGCTTCTCTAGTACGGAGACCCAGTACTTC. The full variable domain, with the rest looked up from reference TRBV5-1 and TRBJ2-5, is KAGVTQTPRYLIKTRGQQVTLSCSPISGHRSVSWYQQTPGQGLQFLFEYFSETQRNKGNFPGRFSGRQFSNSRSEMNVSTLELGDSALYLCASSFSSTETQYFGPGTRLLVL.

V usage is TRBV4-1 and J usage is TRBJ2-1; TRBD1 matches 7 bases. CDR1 is MGHRA and CDR2 is YSYEKL in the germline V gene. This CDR3 comprises 15 residues. V trimming: 0 bases; J trimming: 6 bases; junction bases outside the gene matches: 5. CDR3 nucleotide sequence: TGCGCCAGCAGCCAAGAAGACAGGGTCGGCAATGAGCAGTTCTTC. Encoded protein: CASSQEDRVGNEQFF.

The genes are TRBV7-3 and TRBJ2-1, with TRBD2 identical over 7 bases. Trimming removed 1 base from V and 6 bases from J; junction bases left unmatched: 3. The CDR3 covers 14 residues. Germline CDR1 and CDR2: SGHTA and FQGTGA. CDR3 region: CASSLSGRINEQFF. In nucleotides, the CDR3 is TGTGCCAGCAGCTTAAGCGGGAGAATCAATGAGCAGTTCTTC.

This clone appeared a single time. Other nucleotide sequences from this sample produce the same CDR3. The chain links TRBV7-8 to TRBJ2-7; 7 positions match TRBD1. Trimming at V came to 5 bases and at J to 3 bases, leaving 7 bases not matched to a gene. Per the germline V gene, CDR1 is SGHVS and CDR2 is FQNEAQ. The CDR3 is 14 residues long. The CDR3 DNA is TGTGCCAGCAGCCTTAGGGACAGAGACTACGAGCAGTACTTC. It encodes CASSLRDRDYEQYF.